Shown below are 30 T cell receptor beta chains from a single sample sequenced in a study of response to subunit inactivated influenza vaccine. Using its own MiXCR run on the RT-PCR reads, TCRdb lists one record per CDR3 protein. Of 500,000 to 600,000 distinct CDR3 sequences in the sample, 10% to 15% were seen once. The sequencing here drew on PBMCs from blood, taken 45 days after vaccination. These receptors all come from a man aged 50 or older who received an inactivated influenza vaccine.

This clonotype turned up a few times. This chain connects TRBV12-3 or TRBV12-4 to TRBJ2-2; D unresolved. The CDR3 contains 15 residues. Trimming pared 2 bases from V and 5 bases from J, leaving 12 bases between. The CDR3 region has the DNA TGTGCCAGCAGTTTAAAGGGCCTAGGAACCGGGGAGCTGTTTTTT. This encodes CASSLKGLGTGELFF.

In DNA form, the CDR3 reads TGCAGTGCTAGAGATGGGCCGTTGTTACTAGCGGGAGGCCCTATTAGCACAGATACGCAGTATTTT. Amino acid sequence: CSARDGPLLLAGGPISTDTQYF. The V gene is TRBV20-1, the J gene TRBJ2-3; 12 bases match TRBD2. This CDR3 has 22 amino acids. V lost 0 bases, J lost 0 bases, and 19 bases stayed unmatched. Germline-derived CDR1 and CDR2 are DFQATT and SNEGSKA (reference sequence).

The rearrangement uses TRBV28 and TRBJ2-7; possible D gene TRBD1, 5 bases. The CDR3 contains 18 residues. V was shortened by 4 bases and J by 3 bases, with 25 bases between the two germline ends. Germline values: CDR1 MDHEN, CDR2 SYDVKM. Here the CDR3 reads CASSYEQGRWPSDYEQYF. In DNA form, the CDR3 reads TGTGCCAGCAGTTACGAGCAGGGCAGGTGGCCCTCGGACTACGAGCAGTACTTC.

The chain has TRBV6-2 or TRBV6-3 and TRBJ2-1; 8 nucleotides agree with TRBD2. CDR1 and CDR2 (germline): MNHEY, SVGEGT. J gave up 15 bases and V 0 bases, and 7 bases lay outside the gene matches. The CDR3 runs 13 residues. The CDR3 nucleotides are TGTGCCAGCAGTTACTCGAATGGCGGGGGGCGGTTCTTC. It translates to CASSYSNGGGRFF.

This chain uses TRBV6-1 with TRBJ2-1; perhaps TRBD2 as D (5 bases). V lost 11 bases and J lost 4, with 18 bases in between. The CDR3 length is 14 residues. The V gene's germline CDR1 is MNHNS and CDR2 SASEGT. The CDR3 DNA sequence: TGTGCCGCTTCTAGGTCCGGGGTTTACAATGAGCAGTTCTTC. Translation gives CAASRSGVYNEQFF.

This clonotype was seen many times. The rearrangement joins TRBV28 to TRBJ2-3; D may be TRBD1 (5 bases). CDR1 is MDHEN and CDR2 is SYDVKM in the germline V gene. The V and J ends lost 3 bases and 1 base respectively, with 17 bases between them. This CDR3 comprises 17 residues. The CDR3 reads CASSFPRVWWGTDTQYF. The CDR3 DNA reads TGTGCCAGCAGTTTCCCCAGGGTTTGGTGGGGCACAGATACGCAGTATTTT.

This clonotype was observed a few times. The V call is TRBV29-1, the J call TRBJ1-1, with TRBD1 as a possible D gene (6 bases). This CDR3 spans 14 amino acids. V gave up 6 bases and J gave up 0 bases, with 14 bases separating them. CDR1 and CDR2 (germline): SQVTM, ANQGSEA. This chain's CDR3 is CSVERTVMNTEAFF. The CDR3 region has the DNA TGCAGCGTGGAGAGGACAGTTATGAACACTGAAGCTTTCTTT.

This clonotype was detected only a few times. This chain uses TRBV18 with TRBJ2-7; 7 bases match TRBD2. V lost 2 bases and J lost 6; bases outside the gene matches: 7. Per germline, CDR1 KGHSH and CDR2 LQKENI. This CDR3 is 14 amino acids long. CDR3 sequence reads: CASSPTNGEGEQYF. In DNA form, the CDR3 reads TGTGCCAGCTCACCAACCAACGGGGAGGGCGAGCAGTACTTC.

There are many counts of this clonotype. CDR3 residues: CASRSSYNSPLHF. CDR3 sequence (DNA): TGTGCCAGTCGGAGCTCCTATAATTCACCCCTCCACTTT. The V and J genes are TRBV6-2 or TRBV6-3 and TRBJ1-6; D is ambiguous. Germline V gene lookup returns CDR1 MNHEY and CDR2 SVGEGT. The CDR3 has 13 residues. V was clipped by 9 bases and J by 0 bases, with 6 bases between them.

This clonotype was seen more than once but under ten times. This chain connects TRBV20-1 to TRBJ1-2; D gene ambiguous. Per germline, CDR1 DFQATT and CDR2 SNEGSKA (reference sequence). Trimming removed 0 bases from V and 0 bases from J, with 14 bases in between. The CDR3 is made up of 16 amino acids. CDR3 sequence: CSARDESARANYGYTF. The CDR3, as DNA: TGCAGTGCTAGAGACGAGAGTGCCAGAGCTAACTATGGCTACACCTTC.

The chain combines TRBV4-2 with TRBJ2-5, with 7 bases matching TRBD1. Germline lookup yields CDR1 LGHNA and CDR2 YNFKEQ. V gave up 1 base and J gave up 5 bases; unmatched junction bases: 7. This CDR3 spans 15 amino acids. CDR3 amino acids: CASSQVSRGKETQYF. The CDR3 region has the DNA TGTGCCAGCAGCCAAGTGTCCAGGGGGAAGGAGACCCAGTACTTC.

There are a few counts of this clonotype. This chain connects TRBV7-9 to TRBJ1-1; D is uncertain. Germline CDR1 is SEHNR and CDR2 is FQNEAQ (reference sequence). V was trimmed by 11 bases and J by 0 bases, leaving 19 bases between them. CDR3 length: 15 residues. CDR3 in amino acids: CAVRSVATLNTEAFF. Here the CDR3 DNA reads TGTGCCGTCAGATCTGTAGCAACCCTGAACACTGAAGCTTTCTTT.

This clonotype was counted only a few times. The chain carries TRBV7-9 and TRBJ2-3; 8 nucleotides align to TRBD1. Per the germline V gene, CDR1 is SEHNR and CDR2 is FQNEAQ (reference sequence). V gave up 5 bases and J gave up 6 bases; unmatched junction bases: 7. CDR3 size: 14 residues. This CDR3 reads CASSLGQGFDTQYF. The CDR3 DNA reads TGTGCCAGCAGCCTCGGACAGGGCTTCGATACGCAGTATTTT.

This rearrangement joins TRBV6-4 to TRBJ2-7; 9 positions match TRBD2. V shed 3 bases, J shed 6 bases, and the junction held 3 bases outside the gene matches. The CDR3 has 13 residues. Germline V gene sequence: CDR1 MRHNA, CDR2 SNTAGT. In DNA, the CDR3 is TGTGCCAGCAGTGAATCTAGCGGGACCGAGCAGTACTTC. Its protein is CASSESSGTEQYF.

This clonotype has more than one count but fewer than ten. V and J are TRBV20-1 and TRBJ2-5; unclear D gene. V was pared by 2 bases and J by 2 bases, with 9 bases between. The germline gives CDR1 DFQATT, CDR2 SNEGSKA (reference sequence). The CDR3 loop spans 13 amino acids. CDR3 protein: CSARKAGQETQYF. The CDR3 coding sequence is TGCAGTGCTAGAAAGGCCGGGCAAGAGACCCAGTACTTC.

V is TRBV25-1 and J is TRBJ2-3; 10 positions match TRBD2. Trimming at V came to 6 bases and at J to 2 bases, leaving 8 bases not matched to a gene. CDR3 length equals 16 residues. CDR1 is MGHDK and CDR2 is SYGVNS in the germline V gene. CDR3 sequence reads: CASRARSGGATDTQYF. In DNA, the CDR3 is TGTGCCAGCAGGGCAAGGAGCGGGGGGGCCACAGATACGCAGTATTTT.

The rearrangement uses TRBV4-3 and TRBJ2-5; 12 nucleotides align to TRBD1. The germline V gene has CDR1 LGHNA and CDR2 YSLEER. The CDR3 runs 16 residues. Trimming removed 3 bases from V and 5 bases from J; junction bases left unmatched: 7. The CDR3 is CASSQFRDRGLETQYF. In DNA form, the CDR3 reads TGCGCCAGCAGCCAGTTCCGGGACAGGGGGCTGGAGACCCAGTACTTC.

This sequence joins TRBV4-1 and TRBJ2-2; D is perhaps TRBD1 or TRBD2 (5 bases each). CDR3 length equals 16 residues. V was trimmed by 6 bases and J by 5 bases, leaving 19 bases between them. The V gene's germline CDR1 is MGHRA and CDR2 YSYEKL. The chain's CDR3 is CASRTRRDLKTGELFF. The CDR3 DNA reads TGCGCCAGCAGGACCAGAAGGGACCTAAAAACCGGGGAGCTGTTTTTT.

In nucleotides, the CDR3 is TGTGCCAGCGGGGACAGCTACAATGAGCAGTTCTTC. Translated, it gives CASGDSYNEQFF. This chain connects TRBV12-3 or TRBV12-4 to TRBJ2-1; TRBD1 matches 7 bases. CDR3 length equals 12 residues. V lost 8 bases and J lost 3; bases outside the gene matches: 1.

The CDR3 spells CASSQEGGYQPQHF. CDR3 in DNA: TGCGCCAGCAGCCAAGAGGGGGGATATCAGCCCCAGCATTTT. V and J are TRBV4-1 and TRBJ1-5, with a weak D call TRBD1 (5 bases). The CDR3 runs 14 residues. Germline values: CDR1 MGHRA, CDR2 YSYEKL. V was trimmed by 0 bases and J by 5 bases, leaving 8 bases between them.

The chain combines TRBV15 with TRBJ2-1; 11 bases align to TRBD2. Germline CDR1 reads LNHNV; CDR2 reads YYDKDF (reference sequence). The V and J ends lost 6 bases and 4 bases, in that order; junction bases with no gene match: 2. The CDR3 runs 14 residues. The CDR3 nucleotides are TGTGCCACCAGGGGACTAGCGGCATACAATGAGCAGTTCTTC. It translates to CATRGLAAYNEQFF. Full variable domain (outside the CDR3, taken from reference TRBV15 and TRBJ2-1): DAMVIQNPRYQVTQFGKPVTLSCSQTLNHNVMYWYQQKSSQAPKLLFHYYDKDFNNEADTPDNFQSRRPNTSFCFLDIRSPGLGDTAMYLCATRGLAAYNEQFFGPGTRLTVL.

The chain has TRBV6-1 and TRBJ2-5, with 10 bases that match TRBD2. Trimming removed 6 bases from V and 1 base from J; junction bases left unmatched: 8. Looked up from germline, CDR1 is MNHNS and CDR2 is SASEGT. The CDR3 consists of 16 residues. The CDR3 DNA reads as TGTGCCAGCAGGCACCTAGCGGGAGAAAGCCAAGAGACCCAGTACTTC. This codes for CASRHLAGESQETQYF.

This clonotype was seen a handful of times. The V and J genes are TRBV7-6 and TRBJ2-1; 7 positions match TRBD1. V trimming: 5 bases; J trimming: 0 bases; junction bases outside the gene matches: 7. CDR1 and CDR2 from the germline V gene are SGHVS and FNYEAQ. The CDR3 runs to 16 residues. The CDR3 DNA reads TGTGCCAGCAGCGAGGGACAGCTGACCTCCTACAATGAGCAGTTCTTC. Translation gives CASSEGQLTSYNEQFF.

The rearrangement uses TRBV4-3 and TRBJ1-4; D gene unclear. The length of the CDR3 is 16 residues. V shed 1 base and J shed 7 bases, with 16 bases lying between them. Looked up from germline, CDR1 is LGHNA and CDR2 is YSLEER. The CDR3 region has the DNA TGCGCCAGCAGCCAAGGACGAGAAACCTCGGGTGAAAAACTGTTTTTT. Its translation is CASSQGRETSGEKLFF.

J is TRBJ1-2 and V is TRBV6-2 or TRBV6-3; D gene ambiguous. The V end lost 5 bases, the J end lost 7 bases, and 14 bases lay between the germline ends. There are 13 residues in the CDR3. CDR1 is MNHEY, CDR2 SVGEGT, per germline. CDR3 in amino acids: CASSPTALLGYTF. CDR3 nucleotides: TGTGCCAGCAGTCCCACAGCTCTCCTTGGCTACACCTTC.

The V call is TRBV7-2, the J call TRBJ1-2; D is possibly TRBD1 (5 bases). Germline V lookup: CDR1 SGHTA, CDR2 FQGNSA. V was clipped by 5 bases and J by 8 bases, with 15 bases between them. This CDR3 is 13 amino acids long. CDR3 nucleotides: TGTGCCAGCAGCGCCGTAGTGGGGCGGGGCTACACCTTC. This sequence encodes CASSAVVGRGYTF.

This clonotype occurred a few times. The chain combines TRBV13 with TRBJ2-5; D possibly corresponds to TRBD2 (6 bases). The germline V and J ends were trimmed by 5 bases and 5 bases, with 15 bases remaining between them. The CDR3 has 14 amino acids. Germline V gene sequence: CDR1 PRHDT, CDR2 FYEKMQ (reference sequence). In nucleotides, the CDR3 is TGTGCCAGCAGCCTCCGGGACTTTCAGGAGACCCAGTACTTC. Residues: CASSLRDFQETQYF.

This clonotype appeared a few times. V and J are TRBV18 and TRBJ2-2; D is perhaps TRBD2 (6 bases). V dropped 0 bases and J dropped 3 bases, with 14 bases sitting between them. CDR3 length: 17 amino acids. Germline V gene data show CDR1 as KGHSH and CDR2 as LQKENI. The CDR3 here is CASSPPNRRADTGELFF. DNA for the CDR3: TGTGCCAGCTCACCACCGAACAGGAGGGCGGACACCGGGGAGCTGTTTTTT.

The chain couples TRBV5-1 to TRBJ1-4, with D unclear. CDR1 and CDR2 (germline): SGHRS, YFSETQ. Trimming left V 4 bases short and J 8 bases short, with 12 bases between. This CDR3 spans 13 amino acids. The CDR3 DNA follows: TGCGCCAGCAGCATCCAAGACGGGGAAAAACTGTTTTTT. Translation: CASSIQDGEKLFF.

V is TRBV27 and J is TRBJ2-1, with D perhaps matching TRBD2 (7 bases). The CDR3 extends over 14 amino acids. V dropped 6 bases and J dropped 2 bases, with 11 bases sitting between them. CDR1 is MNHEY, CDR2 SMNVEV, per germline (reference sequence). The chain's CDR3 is CASRREGAYNEQFF. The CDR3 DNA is TGTGCCAGCAGGAGGGAGGGGGCCTACAATGAGCAGTTCTTC.